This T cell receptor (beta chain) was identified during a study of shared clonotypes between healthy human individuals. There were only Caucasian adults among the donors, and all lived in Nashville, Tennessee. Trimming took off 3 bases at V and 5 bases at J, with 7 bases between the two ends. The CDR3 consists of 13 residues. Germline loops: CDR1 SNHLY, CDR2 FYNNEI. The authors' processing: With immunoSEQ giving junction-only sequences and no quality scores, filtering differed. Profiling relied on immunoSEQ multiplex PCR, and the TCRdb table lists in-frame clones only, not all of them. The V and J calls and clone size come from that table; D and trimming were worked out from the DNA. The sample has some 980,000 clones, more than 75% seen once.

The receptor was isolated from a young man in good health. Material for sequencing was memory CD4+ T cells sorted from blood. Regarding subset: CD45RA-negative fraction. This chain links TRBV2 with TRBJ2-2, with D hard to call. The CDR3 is CASSEWVTGELFF. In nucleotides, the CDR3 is TGTGCCAGCAGTGAGTGGGTGACCGGGGAGCTGTTTTTT.